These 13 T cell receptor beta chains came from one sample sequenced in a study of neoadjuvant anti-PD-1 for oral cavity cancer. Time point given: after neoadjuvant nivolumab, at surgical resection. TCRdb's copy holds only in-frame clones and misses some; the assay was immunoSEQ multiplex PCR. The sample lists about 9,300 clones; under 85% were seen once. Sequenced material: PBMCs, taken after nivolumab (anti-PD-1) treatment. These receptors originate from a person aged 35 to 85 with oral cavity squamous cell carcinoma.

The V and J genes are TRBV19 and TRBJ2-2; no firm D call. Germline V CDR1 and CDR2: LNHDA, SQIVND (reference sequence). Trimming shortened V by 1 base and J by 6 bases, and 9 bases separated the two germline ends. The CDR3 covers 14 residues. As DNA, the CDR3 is TGTGCCAGTAGTATAGTAGAGCGAGCCGGGGAGCTGTTTTTT. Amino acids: CASSIVERAGELFF.

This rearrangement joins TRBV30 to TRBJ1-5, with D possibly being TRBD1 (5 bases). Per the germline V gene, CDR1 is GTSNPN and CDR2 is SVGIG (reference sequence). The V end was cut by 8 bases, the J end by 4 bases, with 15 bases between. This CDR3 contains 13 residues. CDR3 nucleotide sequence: TGTGCCGGCGGAGGGACCGGGAATCAGCCCCAGCATTTT. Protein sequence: CAGGGTGNQPQHF.

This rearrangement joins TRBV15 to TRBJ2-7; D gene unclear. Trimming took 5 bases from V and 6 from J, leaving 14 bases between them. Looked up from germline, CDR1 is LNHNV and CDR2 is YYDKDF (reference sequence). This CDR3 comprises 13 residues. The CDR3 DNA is TGTGCCACCAGCCCCCGGACGTTTAGCGAGCAGTACTTC. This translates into CATSPRTFSEQYF.

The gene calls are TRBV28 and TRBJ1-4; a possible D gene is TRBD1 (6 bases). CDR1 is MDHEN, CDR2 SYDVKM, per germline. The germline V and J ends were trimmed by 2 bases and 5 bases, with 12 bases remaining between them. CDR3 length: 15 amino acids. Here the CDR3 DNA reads TGTGCCAGCAGTTTAACGGACAGTCAAAATGAAAAACTGTTTTTT. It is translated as CASSLTDSQNEKLFF.

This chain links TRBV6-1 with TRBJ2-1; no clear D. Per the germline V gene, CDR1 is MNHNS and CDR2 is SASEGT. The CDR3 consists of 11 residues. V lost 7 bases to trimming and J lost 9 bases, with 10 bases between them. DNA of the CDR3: TGTGCCAGCACCGAGGTAGCTGAGCAGTTCTTC. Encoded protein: CASTEVAEQFF.

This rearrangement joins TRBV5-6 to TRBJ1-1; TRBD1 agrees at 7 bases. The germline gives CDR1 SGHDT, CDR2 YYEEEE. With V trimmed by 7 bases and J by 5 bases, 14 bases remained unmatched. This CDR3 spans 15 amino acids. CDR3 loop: CASSEYRGSWTEAFF. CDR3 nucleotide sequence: TGTGCCAGCTCCGAGTACAGGGGAAGTTGGACTGAAGCTTTCTTT.

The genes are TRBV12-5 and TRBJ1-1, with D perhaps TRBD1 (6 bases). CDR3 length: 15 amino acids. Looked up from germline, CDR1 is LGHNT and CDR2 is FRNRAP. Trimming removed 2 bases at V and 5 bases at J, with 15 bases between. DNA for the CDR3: TGTGCTAGTGGTTTGTTCGGGGGGCGGGGGACTGAAGCTTTCTTT. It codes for CASGLFGGRGTEAFF.

The CDR3: CASSSRVTEAFF. The CDR3 DNA follows: TGTGCCAGCAGCTCCAGGGTTACTGAAGCTTTCTTT. The J gene is TRBJ1-1, the V gene TRBV7-8; weak D call: TRBD1 (5 bases). This CDR3 is built from 12 residues. Germline V gene lookup returns CDR1 SGHVS and CDR2 FQNEAQ. With 4 bases removed from V and 5 bases from J, the gap between germline ends came to 8 bases.

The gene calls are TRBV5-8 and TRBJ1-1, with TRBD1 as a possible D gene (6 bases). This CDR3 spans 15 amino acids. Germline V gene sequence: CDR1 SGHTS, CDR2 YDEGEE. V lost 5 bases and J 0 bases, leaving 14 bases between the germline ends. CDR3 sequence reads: CASSSSGQLNTEAFF. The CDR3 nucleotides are TGTGCCAGCAGTTCTAGCGGACAGCTGAACACTGAAGCTTTCTTT.

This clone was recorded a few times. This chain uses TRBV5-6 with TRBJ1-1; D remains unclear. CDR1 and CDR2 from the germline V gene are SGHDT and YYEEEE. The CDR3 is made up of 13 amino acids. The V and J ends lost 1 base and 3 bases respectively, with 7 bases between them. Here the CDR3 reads CASSLLLDTEAFF. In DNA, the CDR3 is TGTGCCAGCAGCTTGCTCTTGGACACTGAAGCTTTCTTT.

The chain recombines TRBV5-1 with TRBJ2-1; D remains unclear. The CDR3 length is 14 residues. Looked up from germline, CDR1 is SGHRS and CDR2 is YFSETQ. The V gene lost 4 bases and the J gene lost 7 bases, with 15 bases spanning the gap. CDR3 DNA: TGCGCCAGCAGCCCCCCCCGTAGGGCTAATGAGCAGTTCTTC. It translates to CASSPPRRANEQFF. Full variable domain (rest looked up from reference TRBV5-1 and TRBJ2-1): KAGVTQTPRYLIKTRGQQVTLSCSPISGHRSVSWYQQTPGQGLQFLFEYFSETQRNKGNFPGRFSGRQFSNSRSEMNVSTLELGDSALYLCASSPPRRANEQFFGPGTRLTVL.

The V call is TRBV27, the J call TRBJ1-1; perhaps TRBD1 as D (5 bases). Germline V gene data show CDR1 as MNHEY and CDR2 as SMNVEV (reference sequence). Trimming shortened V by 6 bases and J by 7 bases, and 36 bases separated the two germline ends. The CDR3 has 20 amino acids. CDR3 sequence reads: CASRPGQGRESPARLGEAFF. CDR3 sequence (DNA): TGTGCCAGCAGGCCAGGACAAGGGAGGGAGAGCCCAGCCAGATTAGGTGAAGCTTTCTTT.

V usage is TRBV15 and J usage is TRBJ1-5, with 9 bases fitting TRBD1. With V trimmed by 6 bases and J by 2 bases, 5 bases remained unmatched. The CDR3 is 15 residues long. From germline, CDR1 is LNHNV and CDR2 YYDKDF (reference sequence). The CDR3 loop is CATRGQGMGNQPQHF. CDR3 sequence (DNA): TGTGCCACCAGGGGACAGGGTATGGGCAATCAGCCCCAGCATTTT. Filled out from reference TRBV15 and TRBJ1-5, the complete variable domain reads DAMVIQNPRYQVTQFGKPVTLSCSQTLNHNVMYWYQQKSSQAPKLLFHYYDKDFNNEADTPDNFQSRRPNTSFCFLDIRSPGLGDTAMYLCATRGQGMGNQPQHFGDGTRLSIL.